This T cell receptor (beta chain) was recovered during a study of T cells in Graves' hyperthyroidism and ophthalmopathy. General study points: Ophthalmopathy was separated from stable hyperthyroidism by a 13 V-J model. Appearing also in blood were most of the thyroid clonotypes expanded above 0.001.

Patients aged 18 to 65 with hyperthyroidism were newly diagnosed, with duration under 2 months. Exclusion of a patient resulted from uncontrolled infection, other autoimmune disease, pregnancy or lactation. Germline values: CDR1 MNHNS, CDR2 SASEGT. This CDR3 comprises 13 residues. J was trimmed by 9 bases and V by 10 bases; bases with no gene match: 6. A word on this clonotype: What it binds is unknown.

Amplified TCR beta CDR3 regions came from RNA transcripts. Carried out on the TCR CDR3, a first-round RT-PCR used the HTBI primer set. TCRdb re-called the multiplex PCR reads with MiXCR, one entry per CDR3 protein. The table includes nearly 600,000 distinct CDR3 sequences, more than 11% detected once. The receptor's source is a woman in her twenties or thirties with Graves' hyperthyroidism that later progressed to Graves' ophthalmopathy. The sequenced material came from blood. This chain joins TRBV6-1 and TRBJ1-6, with TRBD1 matching over 10 bases. The CDR3 DNA sequence: TGTGCCACCAAAGGACAGGGGGGTTCACCCCTCCACTTT. Its translation: CATKGQGGSPLHF.